This T cell receptor beta chain came from a study of blood T cell repertoires in COVID-19. The CDR3 spans 13 residues. The junction had 2 bases not matched to a gene; V was cut back by 5 bases and J by 5 bases. The repertoire was sequenced with immunoSEQ multiplex PCR; TCRdb's copy has only in-frame clones and lacks some. The sample yields around 110,000 clones, about 80% seen once. The origin of this receptor is a man aged 65 to 85 with acute or convalescent COVID-19. The chain uses TRBV12-3 or TRBV12-4 and TRBJ1-1; 10 bases map to TRBD1. The sequencing sample was made of peripheral blood. The DNA of the CDR3 is TGTGCCAGCAGTGGGACAGGGGTTACTGAAGCTTTCTTT. Translated: CASSGTGVTEAFF.